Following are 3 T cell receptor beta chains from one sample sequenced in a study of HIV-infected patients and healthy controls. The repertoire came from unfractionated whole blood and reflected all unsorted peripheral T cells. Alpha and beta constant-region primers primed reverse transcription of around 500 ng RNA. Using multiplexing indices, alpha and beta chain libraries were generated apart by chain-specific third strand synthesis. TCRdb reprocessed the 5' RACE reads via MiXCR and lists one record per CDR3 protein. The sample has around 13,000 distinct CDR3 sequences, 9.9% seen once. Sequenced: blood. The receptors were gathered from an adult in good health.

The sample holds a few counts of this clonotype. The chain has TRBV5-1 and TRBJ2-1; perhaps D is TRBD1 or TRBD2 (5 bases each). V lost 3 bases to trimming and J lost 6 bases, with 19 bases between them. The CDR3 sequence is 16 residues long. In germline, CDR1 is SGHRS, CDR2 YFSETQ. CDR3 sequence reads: CASSWGPQGAINEQFF. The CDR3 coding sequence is TGCGCCAGCAGCTGGGGCCCCCAGGGAGCTATCAATGAGCAGTTCTTC.

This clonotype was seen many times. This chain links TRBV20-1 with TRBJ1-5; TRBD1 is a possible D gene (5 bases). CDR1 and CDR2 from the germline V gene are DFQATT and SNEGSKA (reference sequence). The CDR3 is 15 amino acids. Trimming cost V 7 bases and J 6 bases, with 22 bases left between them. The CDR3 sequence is CSVPNPQGRGQPQHF. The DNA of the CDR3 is TGCAGTGTTCCGAACCCTCAGGGTAGAGGTCAGCCCCAGCATTTT.

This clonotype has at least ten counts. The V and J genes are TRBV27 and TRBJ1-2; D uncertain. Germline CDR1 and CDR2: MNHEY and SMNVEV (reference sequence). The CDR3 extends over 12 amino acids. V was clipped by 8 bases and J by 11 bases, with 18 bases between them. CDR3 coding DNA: TGTGCCAGCGCGCGAGGAAACTCTCAGTACACCTTC. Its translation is CASARGNSQYTF.